This TCR beta chain is from a study of blood T cell repertoires in COVID-19. Produced via immunoSEQ multiplex PCR; TCRdb's table is partial and in-frame only. Of under 400,000 clones listed, approximately 88% are singletons. The germline gives CDR1 MNHNY, CDR2 SVGAGI (reference sequence). This CDR3 has 16 residues. Germline trimming cut 5 bases from V and 3 bases from J; bases unmatched to any gene: 4. The source material was peripheral blood. The chain uses TRBV6-6 and TRBJ2-6; 10 nucleotides line up with TRBD1. This TCR came from a woman in her 30s with COVID-19, enrolled during active disease. The CDR3 region has the DNA TGTGCCAGCAGTAAGACAGGGGGCGATGGGGCCAACGTCCTGACTTTC. Protein sequence: CASSKTGGDGANVLTF.